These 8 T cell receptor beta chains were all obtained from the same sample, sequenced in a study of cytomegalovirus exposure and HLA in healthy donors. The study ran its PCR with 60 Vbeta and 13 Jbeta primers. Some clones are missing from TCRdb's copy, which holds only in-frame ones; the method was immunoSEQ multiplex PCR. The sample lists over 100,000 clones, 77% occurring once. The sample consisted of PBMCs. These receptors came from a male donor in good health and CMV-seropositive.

The CDR3, as DNA: TGTGCCACCTCCAGCGGGAGCGGTGGGGGTACGCAGTATTTT. This gives the protein CATSSGSGGGTQYF. The chain uses TRBV14 and TRBJ2-3; 8 bases are a match to TRBD2. Unmatched junction bases numbered 14, after V lost 10 bases and J lost 8 bases. Germline CDR1 is SGHDN and CDR2 is FVKESK. The CDR3 totals 14 residues.

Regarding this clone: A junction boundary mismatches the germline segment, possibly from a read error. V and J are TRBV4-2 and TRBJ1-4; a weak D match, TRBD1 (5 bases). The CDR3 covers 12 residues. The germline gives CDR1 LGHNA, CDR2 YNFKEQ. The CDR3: CASSHFGHPSVF. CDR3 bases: TGTGCCAGCAGCCACTTCGGACACCCTTCTGTTTTT.

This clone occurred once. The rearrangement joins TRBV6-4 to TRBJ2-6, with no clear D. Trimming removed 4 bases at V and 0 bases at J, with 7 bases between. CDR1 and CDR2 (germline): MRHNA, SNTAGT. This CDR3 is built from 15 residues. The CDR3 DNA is TGTGCCAGCAGTGTCAAGCACTCTGGGGCCAACGTCCTGACTTTC. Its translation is CASSVKHSGANVLTF.

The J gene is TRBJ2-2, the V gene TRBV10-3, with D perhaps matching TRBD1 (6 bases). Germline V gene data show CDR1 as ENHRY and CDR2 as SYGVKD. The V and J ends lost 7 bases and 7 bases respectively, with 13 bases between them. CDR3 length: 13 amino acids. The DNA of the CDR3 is TGTGCCATCACCGGGACACAGGGCGGGGAGCTGTTTTTT. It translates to CAITGTQGGELFF.

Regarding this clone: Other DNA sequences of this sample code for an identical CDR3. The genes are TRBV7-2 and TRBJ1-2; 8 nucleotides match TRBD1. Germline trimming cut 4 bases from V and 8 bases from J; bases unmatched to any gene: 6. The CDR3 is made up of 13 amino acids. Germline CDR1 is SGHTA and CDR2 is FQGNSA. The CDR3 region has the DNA TGTGCCAGCAGCTCCGACAGGGGACGGGGCTACACCTTC. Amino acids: CASSSDRGRGYTF.

The CDR3 sequence is CASSFGGEGNIQYF. The CDR3 nucleotides are TGTGCCAGCAGCTTTGGGGGGGAGGGAAACATTCAGTACTTC. The V call is TRBV6-5, the J call TRBJ2-4; 7 bases fit TRBD2. The CDR3 consists of 14 residues. V was pared by 6 bases and J by 6 bases, with 8 bases of the junction left unmatched. The V gene's germline CDR1 is MNHEY and CDR2 SVGAGI.

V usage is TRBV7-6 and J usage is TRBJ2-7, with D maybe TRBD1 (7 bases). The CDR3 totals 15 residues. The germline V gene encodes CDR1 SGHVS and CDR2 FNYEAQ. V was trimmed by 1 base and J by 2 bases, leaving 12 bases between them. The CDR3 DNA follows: TGTGCCAGCAGCTTAGGGGGGGACAGAGCCTACGAGCAGTACTTC. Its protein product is CASSLGGDRAYEQYF.

The CDR3 sequence: CASRTSGGTDTQYF. In DNA form, the CDR3 reads TGTGCCAGCAGGACTAGCGGGGGGACAGATACGCAGTATTTT. V usage is TRBV7-2 and J usage is TRBJ2-3; TRBD2 aligns across 13 bases. The CDR3 sequence is 14 residues long. CDR1 SGHTA and CDR2 FQGNSA come from the germline V gene. Unmatched junction bases numbered 0, after V lost 6 bases and J lost 3 bases.